This T cell receptor (beta chain) was captured by sequencing in a study of cytomegalovirus exposure and HLA in healthy donors. With 60 Vbeta and 13 Jbeta primers, the PCR was carried out. Clones were sequenced by immunoSEQ multiplex PCR, and TCRdb holds only the in-frame ones, with some missing. The sample carries 180,000 or so clones, roughly 79% recorded once. This CDR3 is 13 amino acids long. Germline CDR1 reads SQVTM; CDR2 reads ANQGSEA. Trimming took 4 bases from V and 6 from J; bases not matched to a gene: 5. Sample: PBMCs. This sequence was found in a male donor in good health and CMV-seronegative. The rearrangement uses TRBV29-1 and TRBJ2-1; TRBD2 aligns across 8 bases. The DNA for the CDR3 is TGCAGCGTTGCGGGGGGGCAGTTCAATGAGCAGTTCTTC. This sequence encodes CSVAGGQFNEQFF.